The T cell receptor (beta chain) under discussion was sequenced for a study of control samples from healthy donors and cancer patients. Assay used: immunoSEQ multiplex PCR; TCRdb lists only in-frame clones, some missing. This sample yields more than 25,000 clones, of which about nine tenths are seen a single time; less than 15% belongs to the top ten. The CDR3 contains 13 residues. The V segment lost 2 bases and the J segment 5 bases; nucleotides outside the gene matches: 1. Germline CDR1 reads MDHEN; CDR2 reads SYDVKM. The rearrangement joins TRBV28 to TRBJ2-3; 7 bases fit TRBD2. The clonotype was recovered from a man aged 50 to 60 with lung cancer. Sequences were obtained from PBMCs. The CDR3 DNA follows: TGTGCCAGCAGTTTAGGACTAGAAGATACGCAGTATTTT. Encoded protein: CASSLGLEDTQYF.